The clone carrying this T cell receptor (beta chain) appeared a few times. Antigen specificity is unknown. Losses at the gene ends were 5 bases for V and 4 bases for J; bases not matched to a gene: 7. Germline V gene data show CDR1 as MNHEY and CDR2 as SMNVEV (reference sequence). The CDR3 sequence is 14 residues long. This specimen belongs to a study of cytomegalovirus exposure and HLA in healthy donors. Study outcomes and limitations: It was reported that the classifier diagnosed cytomegalovirus status with high specificity and sensitivity in both the original and validation cohorts. Earlier findings revealed that most TCR beta V segments proved productive either about 87% or about 30% of the time. Cytomegalovirus association was assigned to more than 150 TCR beta chains.

A multiplex PCR was run with 60 Vbeta primers and 13 Jbeta primers. Libraries were prepared by immunoSEQ multiplex PCR; TCRdb keeps only in-frame clonotypes and omits some of them. The sample carries about 110,000 clones, roughly 68% recorded once. V and J are TRBV27 and TRBJ1-1; 7 bases fit TRBD1. The receptor's source is a young man in good health and CMV-seropositive. The specimen sequenced was PBMCs. This CDR3 reads CASSPLQGPTEAFF. The CDR3 DNA reads TGTGCCAGCAGTCCCCTACAGGGGCCCACTGAAGCTTTCTTT.